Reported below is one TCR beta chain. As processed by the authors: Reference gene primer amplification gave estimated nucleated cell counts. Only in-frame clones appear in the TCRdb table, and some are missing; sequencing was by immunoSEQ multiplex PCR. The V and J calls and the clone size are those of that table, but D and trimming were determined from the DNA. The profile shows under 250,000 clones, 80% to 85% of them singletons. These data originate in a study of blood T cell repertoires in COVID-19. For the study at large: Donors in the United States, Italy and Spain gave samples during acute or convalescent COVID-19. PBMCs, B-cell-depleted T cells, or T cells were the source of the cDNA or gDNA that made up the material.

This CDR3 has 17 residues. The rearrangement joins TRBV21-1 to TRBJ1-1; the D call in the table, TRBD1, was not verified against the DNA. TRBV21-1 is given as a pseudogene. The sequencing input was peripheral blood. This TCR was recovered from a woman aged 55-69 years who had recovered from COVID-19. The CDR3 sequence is CASSKWPFDSINTEAFF. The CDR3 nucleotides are TGTGCCAGCAGCAAGTGGCCTTTCGACAGTATAAACACTGAAGCTTTCTTT.